This T cell receptor beta chain originates from a study of response to subunit inactivated influenza vaccine. The study's findings and limits: A suggestion made by the authors is that each seasonal influenza vaccination recruits few new T cells.

TCRdb reprocessed the RT-PCR reads via MiXCR and lists one record per CDR3 protein. The table has fewer than 350,000 distinct CDR3 sequences, 20% to 25% seen once. In regard to this clonotype: Its target is not known.

The receptor was isolated from a man aged 45-69 years who received an inactivated influenza vaccine. Material: PBMCs from blood, obtained 21 months after vaccination.

CDR3 DNA: TGCAGTGCTAGAGCTCCTCAGGGCTTTAATTCACCCCTCCACTTT. It encodes CSARAPQGFNSPLHF. The J gene is TRBJ1-6, the V gene TRBV20-1; TRBD1 might be the D (5 bases). Between the trimmed V and J ends, which lost 1 base and 6 bases, there was a span of 13 bases. CDR1 is DFQATT and CDR2 is SNEGSKA in the germline V gene (reference sequence). CDR3 length: 15 amino acids.